Sequencing of this T cell receptor (beta chain) was carried out in a study of cytomegalovirus exposure and HLA in healthy donors. Study results and caveats: Per a later analysis, about 17,000 TCR beta sequences showed association with HLA alleles at 0.05 false discovery rate. CMV serostatus stood as the only immune exposure information on hand. A few chains linked to CMV were shown in vitro to be specific for CMV antigens. In a later analysis, a missense DCLRE1C variant was linked to TCR beta V- and J-gene trimming.

Use of 60 Vbeta and 13 Jbeta primers characterized the PCR. Assay used: immunoSEQ multiplex PCR; TCRdb lists only in-frame clones, some missing. The table shows around 170,000 clones, with roughly 80% occurring only once. As concerns this clone: Its antigen is unknown.

V shed 1 base and J shed 2 bases, with 9 bases lying between them. Germline CDR1 is MGHRA and CDR2 is YSYEKL. There are 14 residues in the CDR3. The chain has TRBV4-1 and TRBJ2-7; no definite D call. Sequenced material: PBMCs. The source of this sequence is a middle-aged man in good health and CMV-seropositive. The CDR3 nucleotides read TGCGCCAGCAGCCAAGGGGCCGAAACCTACGAGCAGTACTTC. Translated: CASSQGAETYEQYF.